This T cell receptor (beta chain) was sequenced for a study of T-cell reconstitution after alpha-beta-depleted transplantation in children. Study-level points and caveats: One year post-transplant, T-cell counts and diversity were largely derived from T cells produced anew. Diversity of TCRbeta at day 60 was high in some patients, arising from surviving recipient T cells and thymic progenitors.

This CDR3 region has 16 residues. Germline values: CDR1 MNHNS, CDR2 SASEGT. Trimming took 3 bases from V and 2 from J, leaving 13 bases between them. This clonotype has a handful of counts. Its antigen is as yet unknown. Preparation of the TCRbeta library involved a method that used unique molecular identifiers. Each CDR3 protein is one row after TCRdb ran MiXCR on the PCR reads. The data contain 350,000 to 500,000 distinct CDR3 sequences, about 40% of them singletons. The clonotype originates from a girl aged 2 to 10 with aplastic anemia, due to receive a stem cell transplant. Source: PBMCs, taken before TCRalphabeta/CD19-depleted stem cell transplant. The chain recombines TRBV6-1 with TRBJ2-2; D might be TRBD1 (5 bases). CDR3 sequence (DNA): TGTGCCAGCAGTGAGACGACAGTCCCAAACACCGGGGAGCTGTTTTTT. Its translation is CASSETTVPNTGELFF.